This passage covers 26 T cell receptor beta chains from one sample sequenced in a study of CD8 T cells in Susac syndrome. Reverse transcription of roughly 0.45 to 1 ug RNA was performed with random hexamers. Via MiXCR, TCRdb re-called the immunoSEQ multiplex PCR reads, giving one row per CDR3 protein. The sample includes 180,000 or so distinct CDR3 sequences, roughly 94% of them seen just once. The source material was CD4+ T cells from PBMCs. These receptor sequences come from a human donor with Susac syndrome.

Only one count was recorded for this clonotype. V and J are TRBV10-3 and TRBJ2-5; D unresolved. V was cut by 0 bases and J by 5 bases, with 10 bases left in between. The V gene's germline CDR1 is ENHRY and CDR2 SYGVKD. This CDR3 comprises 14 residues. Written as DNA, the CDR3 is TGTGCCATCAGTGAGTCGATCGGCGACGAGACCCAGTACTTC. Protein: CAISESIGDETQYF.

The chain combines TRBV7-9 with TRBJ2-1; 9 bases map to TRBD2. CDR3 length equals 16 residues. Germline V gene data show CDR1 as SEHNR and CDR2 as FQNEAQ (reference sequence). Losses at the gene ends were 1 base for V and 2 bases for J; bases not matched to a gene: 3. CDR3 residues: CASSLGLAGAYNEQFF. In DNA, the CDR3 is TGTGCCAGCAGCTTAGGATTAGCGGGGGCCTACAATGAGCAGTTCTTC.

This clonotype showed up just once. The chain joins TRBV7-2 to TRBJ2-1; D possibly matches TRBD1 or TRBD2 (6 bases each). V was shortened by 2 bases and J by 0 bases, with 11 bases between the two germline ends. Germline CDR1 reads SGHTA; CDR2 reads FQGNSA. The CDR3 totals 16 residues. CDR3 sequence reads: CASSLRGVVSYNEQFF. The CDR3 DNA is TGTGCCAGCAGCTTAAGGGGGGTCGTCTCCTACAATGAGCAGTTCTTC.

The V gene is TRBV27, the J gene TRBJ2-7, with a weak D call TRBD1 (5 bases). The V end lost 7 bases, the J end lost 6 bases, and 19 bases lay between the germline ends. Looked up from germline, CDR1 is MNHEY and CDR2 is SMNVEV (reference sequence). CDR3 length: 14 residues. The CDR3 DNA reads as TGTGCCAGCACCCCCGGTGCAGGGTCGGTCGAGCAGTACTTC. Translating it yields CASTPGAGSVEQYF.

This clonotype has just a few counts. This CDR3 is CASTGGYEQYF. CDR3 DNA sequence: TGTGCCAGTACAGGGGGTTACGAGCAGTACTTC. V and J are TRBV19 and TRBJ2-7, with TRBD1 identical over 7 bases. Losses at the gene ends were 7 bases for V and 4 bases for J; bases not matched to a gene: 1. The CDR3 is 11 residues long. Germline V CDR1 and CDR2: LNHDA, SQIVND (reference sequence).

V is TRBV6-5 and J is TRBJ2-1, with 14 bases fitting TRBD2. V lost 1 base, J lost 9 bases, and 5 bases stayed unmatched. CDR3 length: 16 amino acids. Germline V lookup: CDR1 MNHEY, CDR2 SVGAGI. The CDR3 sequence: CASSYYGTSGSGEQFF. The CDR3 region has the DNA TGTGCCAGCAGTTACTACGGGACTAGCGGGAGCGGTGAGCAGTTCTTC.

The J gene is TRBJ1-6, the V gene TRBV28; 8 nucleotides align to TRBD1. The germline V gene encodes CDR1 MDHEN and CDR2 SYDVKM. This CDR3 has 15 amino acids. J lost 6 bases, V lost 7 bases, and 8 bases had no gene match. DNA of the CDR3: TGTGCCAGCACCTACCCGACAGGGGTTAATTCACCCCTCCACTTT. Protein sequence: CASTYPTGVNSPLHF.

The chain uses TRBV30 and TRBJ1-1; tentative D call: TRBD1 (6 bases). The V and J ends lost 1 base and 4 bases respectively, with 10 bases between them. CDR1 and CDR2 (germline): GTSNPN, SVGIG (reference sequence). The CDR3 has 13 residues. The CDR3 protein is CAWSDLRGTEAFF. The CDR3, as DNA: TGTGCCTGGAGTGACCTCAGGGGCACTGAAGCTTTCTTT. The whole variable domain, remainder taken from reference TRBV30 and TRBJ1-1, is SQTIHQWPATLVQPVGSPLSLECTVEGTSNPNLYWYRQAAGRGLQLLFYSVGIGQISSEVPQNLSASRPQDRQFILSSKKLLLSDSGFYLCAWSDLRGTEAFFGQGTRLTVV.

The J gene is TRBJ1-6, the V gene TRBV30; the D gene is possibly TRBD1 (5 bases). CDR3 size: 15 residues. Germline values: CDR1 GTSNPN, CDR2 SVGIG (reference sequence). V lost 3 bases to trimming and J lost 5 bases, with 14 bases between them. CDR3 sequence reads: CAWRPPRGNNSPLHF. CDR3 nucleotide sequence: TGTGCCTGGAGACCCCCGAGGGGTAATAATTCACCCCTCCACTTT.

CDR3 residues: CASSQDEGGTEAFF. The DNA of the CDR3 is TGTGCCAGCAGCCAAGATGAGGGGGGCACTGAAGCTTTCTTT. The chain carries TRBV14 and TRBJ1-1; D might be TRBD1 (6 bases). This CDR3 is 14 amino acids long. Germline CDR1 reads SGHDN; CDR2 reads FVKESK. Trimming pared 0 bases from V and 4 bases from J, leaving 9 bases between.

CDR3 DNA: TGTGCCACCAGCAGAGAATGGGGGGAGCAGTTCTTC. It codes for CATSREWGEQFF. The chain uses TRBV15 and TRBJ2-1; the D call may be TRBD1 or TRBD2 (5 bases each). The length of the CDR3 is 12 residues. The V gene lost 0 bases and the J gene lost 10 bases, with 7 bases spanning the gap. Looked up from germline, CDR1 is LNHNV and CDR2 is YYDKDF (reference sequence).

V is TRBV18 and J is TRBJ2-5; D not resolved. Germline CDR1 and CDR2: KGHSH and LQKENI. V gave up 1 base and J gave up 0 bases, with 0 bases separating them. This CDR3 has 12 amino acids. CDR3 DNA sequence: TGTGCCAGCTCACCACACCAAGAGACCCAGTACTTC. It translates to CASSPHQETQYF.

The chain joins TRBV20-1 to TRBJ1-2; 9 nucleotides match TRBD1. This CDR3 is built from 14 residues. Per germline, CDR1 DFQATT and CDR2 SNEGSKA (reference sequence). The V and J ends lost 0 bases and 7 bases, in that order; junction bases with no gene match: 6. The CDR3 DNA reads as TGCAGTGCTAGAGATCCCAGGACAGGGGCTGGCTACACCTTC. This codes for CSARDPRTGAGYTF.

A few counts support this clonotype. Germline is not matched at one junction end, which may reflect a read error. DNA for the CDR3: TGTGCTAGCAGCTCAAGGGGACTAGCGGAGACCCAGTACTTC. It yields the protein CASSSRGLAETQYF. V and J are TRBV7-7 and TRBJ2-5; 10 bases match TRBD2. Per the germline V gene, CDR1 is SSHAT and CDR2 is FNYEAQ (reference sequence). The CDR3 consists of 14 residues.

The chain links TRBV10-3 to TRBJ2-5; 10 bases are a match to TRBD2. The CDR3 loop spans 15 amino acids. With 2 bases clipped from V and 2 bases from J, the junction kept 2 bases outside the gene matches. From germline, CDR1 is ENHRY and CDR2 SYGVKD. The CDR3 bases are TGTGCCATCAGTGAGGTAGCGGGAGGACAAGAGACCCAGTACTTC. Amino acids: CAISEVAGGQETQYF.

The chain couples TRBV6-2 or TRBV6-3 to TRBJ1-1; D call uncertain. Trimming took 6 bases from V and 0 from J, leaving 8 bases between them. The length of the CDR3 is 13 residues. Germline CDR1 reads MNHEY; CDR2 reads SVGEGT. DNA of the CDR3: TGTGCCAGCAGCTCCATCCTGAACACTGAAGCTTTCTTT. It translates to CASSSILNTEAFF.

This clonotype was observed once. This rearrangement joins TRBV6-6 to TRBJ2-3; 10 nucleotides line up with TRBD1. The CDR3 is 15 amino acids. The junction had 3 bases not matched to a gene; V was cut back by 3 bases and J by 3 bases. CDR1 MNHNY and CDR2 SVGAGI come from the germline V gene (reference sequence). CDR3 DNA: TGTGCCAGCAGTTATGGACAGGGGGGGACAGATACGCAGTATTTT. Translated, it gives CASSYGQGGTDTQYF.

This sequence joins TRBV7-2 and TRBJ2-3; 8 nucleotides line up with TRBD2. CDR3 length: 15 amino acids. Losses at the gene ends were 3 bases for V and 1 base for J; bases not matched to a gene: 3. Germline CDR1 is SGHTA and CDR2 is FQGNSA. The CDR3 sequence is CASSFNSGGTDTQYF. For the CDR3, the DNA is TGTGCCAGCAGCTTCAATAGCGGGGGCACAGATACGCAGTATTTT.

This chain uses TRBV18 with TRBJ2-1, with 9 bases that match TRBD2. CDR1 is KGHSH, CDR2 LQKENI, per germline. With 4 bases clipped from V and 9 bases from J, the junction kept 10 bases outside the gene matches. The CDR3 loop spans 15 amino acids. The CDR3 nucleotides read TGTGCCAGCTCACGGCGGGAGGGCCAGGGTTTTGAGCAGTTCTTC. Protein sequence: CASSRREGQGFEQFF.

The chain links TRBV20-1 to TRBJ2-7, with D uncertain. Germline CDR1 reads DFQATT; CDR2 reads SNEGSKA (reference sequence). The ends were cut back, 1 base at V and 4 bases at J, with 14 bases in the middle. There are 14 residues in the CDR3. The CDR3 region is CSARVRRTSYEQYF. CDR3 nucleotides: TGCAGTGCTAGAGTTCGCCGTACATCATACGAGCAGTACTTC.

The chain is built from TRBV5-1 and TRBJ2-5; a weak D match, TRBD2 (6 bases). Germline-derived CDR1 and CDR2 are SGHRS and YFSETQ. The CDR3 loop spans 16 amino acids. The V and J ends lost 4 bases and 2 bases respectively, with 18 bases between them. The CDR3 loop reads CASSQGLNFEQETQYF. CDR3 coding DNA: TGCGCCAGCAGCCAGGGACTTAATTTTGAGCAAGAGACCCAGTACTTC.

The chain employs TRBV29-1 and TRBJ1-1, with D maybe TRBD1 (6 bases). The CDR3 runs 12 residues. CDR1 is SQVTM, CDR2 ANQGSEA, per germline. V lost 6 bases, J lost 1 base, and 9 bases lay in between. The CDR3 bases are TGCAGCGTGGACAGAACGAACACTGAAGCTTTCTTT. Amino acids: CSVDRTNTEAFF.

The rearrangement joins TRBV29-1 to TRBJ2-7; 7 positions match TRBD1. Trimming cost V 7 bases and J 0 bases; bases outside gene matches: 12. The CDR3 is made up of 15 amino acids. Germline CDR1 and CDR2: SQVTM and ANQGSEA. In nucleotides, the CDR3 is TGCAGCGCCGCACGTGTGACAGGGTACTCCTACGAGCAGTACTTC. Protein sequence: CSAARVTGYSYEQYF.

The chain recombines TRBV20-1 with TRBJ1-1, with D unclear. The germline gives CDR1 DFQATT, CDR2 SNEGSKA (reference sequence). This CDR3 contains 11 residues. With 7 bases removed from V and 1 base from J, the gap between germline ends came to 7 bases. The CDR3 DNA follows: TGCAGTGGTCAGAGGAACACTGAAGCTTTCTTT. It encodes CSGQRNTEAFF.

The chain carries TRBV6-2 or TRBV6-3 and TRBJ1-1; D gene unclear. The germline V gene encodes CDR1 MNHEY and CDR2 SVGEGT. The CDR3 has 14 residues. V dropped 7 bases and J dropped 4 bases, with 16 bases sitting between them. The CDR3 DNA is TGTGCCAGCAATAAGCCTCCCCTGGGCACTGAAGCTTTCTTT. This encodes CASNKPPLGTEAFF.

The chain links TRBV4-1 to TRBJ1-2; no clear D gene. This CDR3 comprises 15 residues. Germline V gene lookup returns CDR1 MGHRA and CDR2 YSYEKL. Trimming removed 0 bases from V and 4 bases from J, with 12 bases in between. DNA of the CDR3: TGCGCCAGCAGCCAAGAACGGCAGGTCTTCTATGGCTACACCTTC. Translation: CASSQERQVFYGYTF.